This entry concerns a single T cell receptor (beta chain). Antigen unknown. The data were taken from a study of T cells in localized non-small cell lung cancer. TCRdb's copy holds only in-frame clones and misses some; the assay was immunoSEQ multiplex PCR. Here the sample spans 30,000 to 35,000 clones, almost 90% being singletons. Broader study findings: Longer overall survival was associated with a higher density of T cells in the blood. Measurement of T cell clonality placed uninvolved adjacent lung highest, above the level in tumor. Tumor samples were not multi-region, leaving intratumor heterogeneity unexcluded.

With 3 bases removed from V and 3 bases from J, the gap between germline ends came to 10 bases. There are 14 residues in the CDR3. Germline V CDR1 and CDR2: SNHLY, FYNNEI. The sequences come from peripheral blood, collected before any cancer treatment. The TCR comes from a woman aged 35 to 75 with stage I lung adenocarcinoma. The chain combines TRBV2 with TRBJ2-3; D not resolved. DNA of the CDR3: TGTGCCAGCAGTGATGACGTAGTGACAGATACGCAGTATTTT. This sequence encodes CASSDDVVTDTQYF.